Shown below are 13 T cell receptor beta chains from a single sample sequenced in a study of blood T cells in healthy people across ages (dated by TCRdb to between 2014 and 2017). Receptor libraries were prepared by 5' RACE. The reads were generated on an Illumina HiSeq 2500. The second PCR ran for about 7 to 11 cycles and used a J-beta primer mix along with a sample-barcoded 5' primer. TCRdb took the public reads, trimmed them with fastp at Q25, ran MiXCR for clone calling and kept in-frame beta chains. Rows with one shared CDR3 protein collapse into an entry with the most common genes and DNA. In all, the sample holds 1.5 million to 2 million distinct CDR3 sequences, and less than 50% of those were seen once. Around 2.1% of the sample rests with the top ten. The sample was blood. The receptors derive from a woman in her thirties or forties in good health.

The J gene is TRBJ2-1, the V gene TRBV6-2 or TRBV6-3; 7 bases align to TRBD1. The CDR3 contains 14 residues. CDR1 is MNHEY, CDR2 SVGEGT, per germline. The trim removed 8 bases at V and 6 bases at J, leaving 10 bases unmatched. CDR3 sequence reads: CASALSPGGNEQFF. The CDR3 nucleotides are TGTGCCAGCGCCCTCAGCCCAGGGGGCAATGAGCAGTTCTTC.

J is TRBJ2-3 and V is TRBV27; D perhaps matches TRBD2 (6 bases). The V end was cut by 5 bases, the J end by 0 bases, with 12 bases between. Looked up from germline, CDR1 is MNHEY and CDR2 is SMNVEV (reference sequence). This CDR3 contains 15 residues. The CDR3 sequence: CASSRAGPSTDTQYF. In DNA, the CDR3 is TGTGCCAGCAGTAGGGCGGGACCAAGCACAGATACGCAGTATTTT.

The chain is built from TRBV28 and TRBJ2-3; TRBD2 aligns across 10 bases. Germline V lookup: CDR1 MDHEN, CDR2 SYDVKM. V was pared by 5 bases and J by 5 bases, with 10 bases of the junction left unmatched. This CDR3 is built from 16 residues. This CDR3 reads CASSRMSGGAIDTQYF. Written as DNA, the CDR3 is TGTGCCAGCAGTAGGATGAGCGGGGGGGCTATAGATACGCAGTATTTT. The whole variable domain, filled in from reference TRBV28 and TRBJ2-3, reads DVKVTQSSRYLVKRTGEKVFLECVQDMDHENMFWYRQDPGLGLRLIYFSYDVKMKEKGDIPEGYSVSREKKERFSLILESASTNQTSMYLCASSRMSGGAIDTQYFGPGTRLTVL.

V is TRBV20-1 and J is TRBJ1-6; D unresolved. Per germline, CDR1 DFQATT and CDR2 SNEGSKA (reference sequence). V was cut by 4 bases and J by 0 bases, with 10 bases left in between. The CDR3 loop spans 15 amino acids. The CDR3 DNA reads TGCAGTGCTAAGGCGGGAAGCTCCTATAATTCACCCCTCCACTTT. This encodes CSAKAGSSYNSPLHF.

This clonotype was counted only a few times. V and J are TRBV12-3 or TRBV12-4 and TRBJ1-2; tentative D call: TRBD1 (5 bases). Trimming shortened V by 1 base and J by 3 bases, and 15 bases separated the two germline ends. This CDR3 comprises 16 residues. The CDR3, as DNA: TGTGCCAGCAGTTTAGATTGGGGCTTGGCGGACTATGGCTACACCTTC. Encoded protein: CASSLDWGLADYGYTF.

The V gene is TRBV6-5, the J gene TRBJ2-6; 9 bases agree with TRBD1. The CDR3 is 19 residues long. The junction had 7 bases not matched to a gene; V was cut back by 1 base and J by 0 bases. Germline CDR1 is MNHEY and CDR2 is SVGAGI. Here the CDR3 reads CASSYYPTGGDSGANVLTF. The CDR3 DNA reads as TGTGCCAGCAGTTACTACCCGACAGGGGGGGACTCTGGGGCCAACGTCCTGACTTTC.

The V and J genes are TRBV3-1 and TRBJ1-2; 9 nucleotides match TRBD1. The CDR3 runs 15 residues. J lost 9 bases, V lost 0 bases, and 8 bases had no gene match. From germline, CDR1 is LGHDT and CDR2 YNNKEL (reference sequence). CDR3 in DNA: TGTGCCAGCAGCCAAGACTGGGACAGGGAGGGAAGCTACACCTTC. Translation gives CASSQDWDREGSYTF.

The chain joins TRBV20-1 to TRBJ2-1, with no clear D. V was cut by 6 bases and J by 2 bases, with 11 bases left in between. Germline V gene lookup returns CDR1 DFQATT and CDR2 SNEGSKA (reference sequence). The CDR3 runs to 13 residues. CDR3 nucleotide sequence: TGCAGTGCCATCCGGGTACCCTACAATGAGCAGTTCTTC. Protein product: CSAIRVPYNEQFF.

The V call is TRBV6-5, the J call TRBJ2-1; D possibly matches TRBD1 or TRBD2 (5 bases each). Trimming removed 2 bases from V and 0 bases from J, with 11 bases in between. The V gene's germline CDR1 is MNHEY and CDR2 SVGAGI. This CDR3 contains 16 residues. For the CDR3, the DNA is TGTGCCAGCAGTTACCTCGGGGCGGGCTCCTACAATGAGCAGTTCTTC. This translates into CASSYLGAGSYNEQFF.

This clonotype was seen a few times. V gene TRBV4-1 combines with J gene TRBJ2-1, with 7 bases that match TRBD1. With 3 bases clipped from V and 6 bases from J, the junction kept 8 bases outside the gene matches. CDR1 and CDR2 (germline): MGHRA, YSYEKL. This CDR3 is built from 15 residues. The CDR3, as DNA: TGCGCCAGCAGCCATATCGGACAGGCAGGCAATGAGCAGTTCTTC. It encodes CASSHIGQAGNEQFF.

The CDR3 DNA is TGTGCCAGCAGGCGGACTAGCGGGAGCCAAGAGACCCAGTACTTC. It yields the protein CASRRTSGSQETQYF. The chain uses TRBV14 and TRBJ2-5; 13 bases match TRBD2. The junction had 2 bases not matched to a gene; V was cut back by 6 bases and J by 1 base. Germline V gene sequence: CDR1 SGHDN, CDR2 FVKESK. This CDR3 comprises 15 residues.

The chain uses TRBV28 and TRBJ2-4; 8 nucleotides agree with TRBD1. Losses at the gene ends were 0 bases for V and 7 bases for J; bases not matched to a gene: 14. The germline gives CDR1 MDHEN, CDR2 SYDVKM. The CDR3 is 18 amino acids. The CDR3 DNA is TGTGCCAGCAGTTTATGGGGAAGGACAGGGTCGGTCAAGAACATTCAGTACTTC. Amino acids: CASSLWGRTGSVKNIQYF.

The chain couples TRBV20-1 to TRBJ1-6; no reliable D call. Per germline, CDR1 DFQATT and CDR2 SNEGSKA (reference sequence). V dropped 0 bases and J dropped 7 bases, with 22 bases sitting between them. The CDR3 is made up of 18 amino acids. CDR3 bases: TGCAGTGCTAGAGATAATTTTTGGGATCTCGAGGGAAATTCACCCCTCCACTTT. This codes for CSARDNFWDLEGNSPLHF.